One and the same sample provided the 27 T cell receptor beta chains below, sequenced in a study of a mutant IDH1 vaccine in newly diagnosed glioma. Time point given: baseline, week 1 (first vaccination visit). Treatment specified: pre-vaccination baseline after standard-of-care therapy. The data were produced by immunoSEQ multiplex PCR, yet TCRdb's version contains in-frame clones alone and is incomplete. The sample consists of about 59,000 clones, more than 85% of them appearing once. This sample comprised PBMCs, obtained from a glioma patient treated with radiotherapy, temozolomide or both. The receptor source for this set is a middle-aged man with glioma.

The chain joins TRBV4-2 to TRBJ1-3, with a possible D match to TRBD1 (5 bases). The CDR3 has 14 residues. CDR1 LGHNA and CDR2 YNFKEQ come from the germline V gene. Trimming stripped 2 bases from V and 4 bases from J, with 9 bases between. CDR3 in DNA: TGTGCCAGCAGCCAAACCGGGACGGGAAACACCATATATTTT. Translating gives CASSQTGTGNTIYF.

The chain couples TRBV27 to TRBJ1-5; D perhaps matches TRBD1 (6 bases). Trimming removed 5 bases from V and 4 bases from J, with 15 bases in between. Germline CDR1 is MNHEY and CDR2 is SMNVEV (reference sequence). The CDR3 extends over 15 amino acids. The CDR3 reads CASSPGTPFNQPQHF. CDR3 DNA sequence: TGTGCCAGCAGTCCCGGGACACCCTTTAATCAGCCCCAGCATTTT.

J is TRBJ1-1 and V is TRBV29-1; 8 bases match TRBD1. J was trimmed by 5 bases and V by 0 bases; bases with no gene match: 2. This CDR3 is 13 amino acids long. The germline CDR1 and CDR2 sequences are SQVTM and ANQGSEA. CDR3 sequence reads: CSVEEDRATEAFF. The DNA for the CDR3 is TGCAGCGTTGAAGAGGACAGGGCGACTGAAGCTTTCTTT. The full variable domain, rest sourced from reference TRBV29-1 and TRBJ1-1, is SAVISQKPSRDICQRGTSLTIQCQVDSQVTMMFWYRQQPGQSLTLIATANQGSEATYESGFVIDKFPISRPNLTFSTLTVSNMSPEDSSIYLCSVEEDRATEAFFGQGTRLTVV.

CDR3 nucleotides: TGTGCCAGCAGCGAGTCCCCTAGCGGGGGAACAGATACGCAGTATTTT. Translated, it gives CASSESPSGGTDTQYF. This chain links TRBV7-8 with TRBJ2-3; 10 positions agree with TRBD2. V lost 5 bases and J lost 3; bases outside the gene matches: 8. There are 16 residues in the CDR3. The germline gives CDR1 SGHVS, CDR2 FQNEAQ.

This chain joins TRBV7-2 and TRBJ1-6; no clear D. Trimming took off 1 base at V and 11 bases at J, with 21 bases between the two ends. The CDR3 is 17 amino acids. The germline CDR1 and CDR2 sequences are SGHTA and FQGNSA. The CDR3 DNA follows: TGTGCCAGCAGCTTAGGAGGGAGGCAGTCATCCTTAGCACCCCTCCACTTT. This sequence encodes CASSLGGRQSSLAPLHF.

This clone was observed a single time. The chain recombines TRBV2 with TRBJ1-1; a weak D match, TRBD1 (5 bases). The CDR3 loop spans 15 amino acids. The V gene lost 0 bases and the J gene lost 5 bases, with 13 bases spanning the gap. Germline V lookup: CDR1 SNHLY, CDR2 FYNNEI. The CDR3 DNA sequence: TGTGCCAGCAGTGAAGCGCGGGGGGTAGGGACTGAAGCTTTCTTT. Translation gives CASSEARGVGTEAFF.

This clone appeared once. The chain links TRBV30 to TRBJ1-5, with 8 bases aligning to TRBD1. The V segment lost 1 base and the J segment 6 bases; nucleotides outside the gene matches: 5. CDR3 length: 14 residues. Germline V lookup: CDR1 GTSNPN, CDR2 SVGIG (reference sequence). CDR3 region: CAWSGQGRGQPQHF. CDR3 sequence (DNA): TGTGCCTGGAGTGGACAGGGGAGAGGTCAGCCCCAGCATTTT.

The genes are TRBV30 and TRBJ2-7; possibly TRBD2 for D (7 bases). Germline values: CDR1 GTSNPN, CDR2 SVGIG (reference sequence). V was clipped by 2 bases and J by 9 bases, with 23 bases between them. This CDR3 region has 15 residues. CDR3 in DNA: TGTGCCTGGAGTCCCCCGGACAGAGAGGGAGGGGGGCAGTACTTC. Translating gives CAWSPPDREGGGQYF.

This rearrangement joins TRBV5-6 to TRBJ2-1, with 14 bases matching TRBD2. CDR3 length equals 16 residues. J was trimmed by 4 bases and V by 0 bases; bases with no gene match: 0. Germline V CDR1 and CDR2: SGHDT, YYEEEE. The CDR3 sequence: CASSLGLAGGYNEQFF. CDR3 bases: TGTGCCAGCAGCTTGGGACTAGCGGGGGGGTACAATGAGCAGTTCTTC. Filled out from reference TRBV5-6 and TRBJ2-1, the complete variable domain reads DAGVTQSPTHLIKTRGQQVTLRCSPKSGHDTVSWYQQALGQGPQFIFQYYEEEERQRGNFPDRFSGHQFPNYSSELNVNALLLGDSALYLCASSLGLAGGYNEQFFGPGTRLTVL.

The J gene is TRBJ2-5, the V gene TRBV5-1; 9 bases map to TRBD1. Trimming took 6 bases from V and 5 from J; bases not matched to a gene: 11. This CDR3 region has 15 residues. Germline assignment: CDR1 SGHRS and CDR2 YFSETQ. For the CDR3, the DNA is TGCGCCAGCAACTCTGGGACAGGGTTTACGGAGACCCAGTACTTC. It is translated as CASNSGTGFTETQYF.

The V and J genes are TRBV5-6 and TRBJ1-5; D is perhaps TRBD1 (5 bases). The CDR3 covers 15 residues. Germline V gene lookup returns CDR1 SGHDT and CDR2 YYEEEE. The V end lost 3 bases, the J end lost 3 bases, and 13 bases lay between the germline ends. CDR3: CASSWGGHLNQPQHF. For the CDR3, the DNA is TGTGCCAGCAGCTGGGGCGGGCATCTCAATCAGCCCCAGCATTTT.

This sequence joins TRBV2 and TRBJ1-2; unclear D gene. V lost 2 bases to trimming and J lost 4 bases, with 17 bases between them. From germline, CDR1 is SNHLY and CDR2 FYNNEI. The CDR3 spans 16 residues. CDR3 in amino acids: CASSEISQPISYGYTF. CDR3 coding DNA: TGTGCCAGCAGTGAAATATCACAGCCAATCTCCTATGGCTACACCTTC.

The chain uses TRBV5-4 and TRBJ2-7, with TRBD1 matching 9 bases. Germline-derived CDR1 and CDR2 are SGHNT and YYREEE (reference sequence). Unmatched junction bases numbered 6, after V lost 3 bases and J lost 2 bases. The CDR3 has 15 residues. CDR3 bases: TGTGCCAGCAGCTCCTACCGGGACAGGGCCTACGAGCAGTACTTC. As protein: CASSSYRDRAYEQYF.

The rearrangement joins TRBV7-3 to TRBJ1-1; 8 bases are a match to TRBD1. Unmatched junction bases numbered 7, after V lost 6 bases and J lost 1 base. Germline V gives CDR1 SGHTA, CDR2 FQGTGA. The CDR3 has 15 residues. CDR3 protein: CASRKNRGKNTEAFF. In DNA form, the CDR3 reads TGTGCCAGCAGGAAAAACAGGGGGAAGAACACTGAAGCTTTCTTT.

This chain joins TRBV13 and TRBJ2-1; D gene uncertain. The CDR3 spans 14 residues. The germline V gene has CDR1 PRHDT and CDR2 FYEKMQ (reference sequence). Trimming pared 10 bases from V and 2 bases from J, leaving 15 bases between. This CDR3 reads CAIALDRTYNEQFF. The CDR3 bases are TGTGCCATTGCTTTAGACCGGACCTACAATGAGCAGTTCTTC. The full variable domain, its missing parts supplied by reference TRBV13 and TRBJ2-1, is AAGVIQSPRHLIKEKRETATLKCYPIPRHDTVYWYQQGPGQDPQFLISFYEKMQSDKGSIPDRFSAQQFSDYHSELNMSSLELGDSALYFCAIALDRTYNEQFFGPGTRLTVL.

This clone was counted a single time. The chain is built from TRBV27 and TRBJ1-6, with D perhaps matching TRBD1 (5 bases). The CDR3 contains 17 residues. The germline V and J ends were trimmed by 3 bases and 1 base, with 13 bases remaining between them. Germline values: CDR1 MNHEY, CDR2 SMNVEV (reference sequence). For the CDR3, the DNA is TGTGCCAGCAGTTTTAAGGGGAGGTTGTCCTATAATTCACCCCTCCACTTT. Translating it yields CASSFKGRLSYNSPLHF.

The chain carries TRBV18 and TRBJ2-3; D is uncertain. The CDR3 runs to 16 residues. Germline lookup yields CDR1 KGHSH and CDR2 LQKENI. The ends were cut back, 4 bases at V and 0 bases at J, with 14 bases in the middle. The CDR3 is CASSHSQVGSTDTQYF. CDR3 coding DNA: TGTGCCAGCTCACACAGTCAGGTCGGGAGCACAGATACGCAGTATTTT.

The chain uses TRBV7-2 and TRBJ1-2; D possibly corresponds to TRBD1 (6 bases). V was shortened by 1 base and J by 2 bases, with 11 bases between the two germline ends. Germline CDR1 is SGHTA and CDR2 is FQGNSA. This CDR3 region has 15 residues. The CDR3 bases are TGTGCCAGCAGCTTAGTCGGGGACAACAACTATGGCTACACCTTC. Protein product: CASSLVGDNNYGYTF.

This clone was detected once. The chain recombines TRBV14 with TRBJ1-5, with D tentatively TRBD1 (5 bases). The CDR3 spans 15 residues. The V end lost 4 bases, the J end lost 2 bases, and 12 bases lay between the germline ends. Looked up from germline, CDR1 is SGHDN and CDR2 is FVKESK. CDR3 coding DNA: TGTGCCAGCAGCCCCGGGGGGAAAGGCAATCAGCCCCAGCATTTT. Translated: CASSPGGKGNQPQHF.

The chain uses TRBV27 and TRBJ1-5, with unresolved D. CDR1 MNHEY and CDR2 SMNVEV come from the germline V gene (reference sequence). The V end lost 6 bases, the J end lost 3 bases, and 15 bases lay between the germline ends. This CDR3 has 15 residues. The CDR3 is CASRNSGRNNQPQHF. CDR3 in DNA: TGTGCCAGCAGGAATAGCGGCCGGAACAATCAGCCCCAGCATTTT.

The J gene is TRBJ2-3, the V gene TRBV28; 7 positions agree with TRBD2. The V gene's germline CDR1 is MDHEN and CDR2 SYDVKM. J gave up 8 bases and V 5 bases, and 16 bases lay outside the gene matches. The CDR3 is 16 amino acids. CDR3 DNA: TGTGCCAGCAGTGGTAGCGGGTCCGGGACCCGCAGTACGCAGTATTTT. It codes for CASSGSGSGTRSTQYF.

CDR3 loop: CASSQDSRTRGNGELFF. Here the CDR3 DNA reads TGTGCCAGCAGCCAAGATTCCCGGACCAGGGGCAACGGGGAGCTGTTTTTT. The chain carries TRBV4-2 and TRBJ2-2; D perhaps matches TRBD1 (6 bases). The length of the CDR3 is 17 residues. Trimming shortened V by 0 bases and J by 7 bases, and 18 bases separated the two germline ends. Germline CDR1 LGHNA, CDR2 YNFKEQ.

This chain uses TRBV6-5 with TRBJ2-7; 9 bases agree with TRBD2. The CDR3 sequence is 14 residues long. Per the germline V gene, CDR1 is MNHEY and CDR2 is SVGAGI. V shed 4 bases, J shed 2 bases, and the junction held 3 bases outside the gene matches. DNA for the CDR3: TGTGCCAGCAGTTCTCAGCGGGGGGCCTACGAGCAGTACTTC. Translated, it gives CASSSQRGAYEQYF.

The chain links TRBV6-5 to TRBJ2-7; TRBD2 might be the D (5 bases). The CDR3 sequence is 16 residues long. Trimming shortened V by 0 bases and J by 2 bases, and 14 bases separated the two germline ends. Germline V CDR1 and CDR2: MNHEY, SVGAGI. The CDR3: CASSYSRALQAYEQYF. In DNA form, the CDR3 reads TGTGCCAGCAGTTACTCGAGGGCTCTGCAGGCCTACGAGCAGTACTTC.

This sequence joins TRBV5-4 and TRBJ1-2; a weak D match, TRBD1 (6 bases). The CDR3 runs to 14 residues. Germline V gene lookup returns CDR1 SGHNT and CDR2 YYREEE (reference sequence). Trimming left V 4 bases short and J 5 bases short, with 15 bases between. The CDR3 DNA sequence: TGTGCCAGCAGCCATTTTGGACAGAAGTATGGCTACACCTTC. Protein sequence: CASSHFGQKYGYTF.

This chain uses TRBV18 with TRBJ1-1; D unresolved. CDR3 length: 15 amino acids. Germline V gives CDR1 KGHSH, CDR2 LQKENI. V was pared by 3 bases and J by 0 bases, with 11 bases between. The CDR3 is CASSPGSTMNTEAFF. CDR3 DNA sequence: TGTGCCAGCTCACCGGGATCTACAATGAACACTGAAGCTTTCTTT.

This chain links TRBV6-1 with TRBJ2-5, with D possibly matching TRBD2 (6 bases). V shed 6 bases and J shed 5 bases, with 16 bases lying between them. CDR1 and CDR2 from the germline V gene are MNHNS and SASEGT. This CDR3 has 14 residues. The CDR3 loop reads CASRRLVGQETQYF. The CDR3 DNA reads TGTGCCAGCAGGCGACTAGTCGGTCAGGAGACCCAGTACTTC.